This T cell receptor (beta chain) was identified during a study of blood T cell repertoires in COVID-19. This clone was seen a single time. V gave up 0 bases and J gave up 5 bases, with 16 bases separating them. This CDR3 is 16 amino acids long. The data were produced by immunoSEQ multiplex PCR, yet TCRdb's version contains in-frame clones alone and is incomplete. The top ten clones hold roughly 9.4% of a sample with roughly 200,000 clones, 83% of them seen once. This chain joins TRBV23-1 and TRBJ2-5; possibly TRBD2 for D (5 bases). TRBV23-1 is designated an ORF whose function remains uncertain. The sample was peripheral blood. The sequence was collected from a man in his forties with active or convalescent COVID-19. The CDR3 protein is CASSQSEARGYETQYF. DNA for the CDR3: TGCGCCAGCAGTCAATCAGAGGCTCGGGGTTACGAGACCCAGTACTTC.